This TCR beta chain was identified during a study of blood T cell repertoires in COVID-19. V shed 5 bases and J shed 11 bases, with 18 bases lying between them. The CDR3 has 14 residues. Looked up from germline, CDR1 is SGHNT and CDR2 is YENEEA. TCRdb's table, derived via immunoSEQ multiplex PCR, lists solely in-frame clones and lacks some. Among about 260,000 clones listed, 88% were seen once. The chain couples TRBV11-3 to TRBJ1-4, with D possibly being TRBD1 (5 bases). The clonotype originates from a woman in her 70s with COVID-19, enrolled during active disease. Sequencing input: peripheral blood. CDR3 bases: TGTGCCAGCAGCCAAAACAGGTTTACGGAGAAACTGTTTTTT. Protein product: CASSQNRFTEKLFF.